These 24 T cell receptor beta chains were sequenced from one sample in a study of T cells expressing NK-cell markers. TCRdb re-analyzed the 5' RACE reads; it lists each CDR3 protein once, without DNA. This sample's clone table lists hundreds of thousands of distinct CDR3 sequences. Specimen: blood T cells: a sorted CD56 or NKG2C T cell subset, CD4+ or CD8+ T cells, or bulk PBMC T cells (not recorded which). These receptors originate from a woman between 18 and 69 years old in good health.

V is TRBV6-5 and J is TRBJ1-2. The CDR3 is 17 amino acids. Germline CDR1 and CDR2: MNHEY and SVGAGI. CDR3 region: CASSYSGGGRRNYGYTF.

The V call is TRBV15, the J call TRBJ2-5; there is no DNA to check the TCRdb D call of TRBD1. The germline V gene encodes CDR1 LNHNV and CDR2 YYDKDF (reference sequence). The CDR3 loop spans 16 amino acids. This CDR3 is CATSRGARTDRQTQYF.

The rearrangement uses TRBV18 and TRBJ1-2; TCRdb indicates TRBD1, and absent DNA this call remains unverified. Germline V gene data show CDR1 as KGHSH and CDR2 as LQKENI. This CDR3 contains 14 residues. The CDR3 loop reads CASSPSQGHYGYTF. The variable domain in full, with the rest retrieved from reference TRBV18 and TRBJ1-2, is NAGVMQNPRHLVRRRGQEARLRCSPMKGHSHVYWYRQLPEEGLKFMVYLQKENIIDESGMPKERFSAEFPKEGPSILRIQQVVRGDSAAYFCASSPSQGHYGYTFGSGTRLTVV.

The chain couples TRBV7-8 to TRBJ2-2; lacking DNA, the TRBD2 call made by TCRdb goes unchecked. Germline lookup yields CDR1 SGHVS and CDR2 FQNEAQ. The CDR3 is 13 amino acids. The CDR3 sequence: CASRTTSLGELFF.

This chain uses TRBV4-3 with TRBJ1-2; no DNA is available, so the TRBD1 call from TCRdb remains unchecked. Germline CDR1 LGHNA, CDR2 YSLEER. The CDR3 sequence is 16 residues long. This CDR3 is CASSQGTGNANYGYTF.

The chain joins TRBV2 to TRBJ1-2. Germline loops: CDR1 SNHLY, CDR2 FYNNEI. This CDR3 contains 12 residues. The CDR3 sequence is CASIAPSMGYTF.

The chain links TRBV19 to TRBJ2-7; without DNA, the TCRdb call of TRBD1 cannot be checked. The CDR3 is made up of 13 amino acids. In germline, CDR1 is LNHDA, CDR2 SQIVND (reference sequence). The CDR3: CAAATGKGYEQYF.

V is TRBV19 and J is TRBJ2-3; TCRdb's D call, TRBD1, is unchecked because there is no DNA. Per germline, CDR1 LNHDA and CDR2 SQIVND (reference sequence). This CDR3 is 14 amino acids long. The CDR3 spells CASSPGQAPDTQYF.

The rearrangement uses TRBV7-2 and TRBJ1-2. The length of the CDR3 is 14 residues. The germline CDR1 and CDR2 sequences are SGHTA and FQGNSA. The CDR3 sequence: CASSLKLDLYGYTF.

The V and J genes are TRBV6-2 or TRBV6-3 and TRBJ1-6; the D call of TRBD1 rests on TCRdb alone, since no DNA is present to check it. The germline gives CDR1 MNHEY, CDR2 SVGEGT. The CDR3 consists of 20 residues. This CDR3 is CASSRLFSQGPRDGNSPLHF.

This chain joins TRBV10-3 and TRBJ2-3; the D gene TCRdb calls, TRBD1, cannot be checked with no DNA. Germline values: CDR1 ENHRY, CDR2 SYGVKD. CDR3 length equals 19 residues. The CDR3 spells CAISESGQGAIHLLGTQYF.

The CDR3 region is CASSLQGTLYGYTF. The chain carries TRBV28 and TRBJ1-2; TCRdb indicates TRBD1, and absent DNA this call remains unverified. This CDR3 spans 14 amino acids. Looked up from germline, CDR1 is MDHEN and CDR2 is SYDVKM.

This rearrangement joins TRBV20-1 to TRBJ1-5. The CDR3 is 14 amino acids. Germline lookup yields CDR1 DFQATT and CDR2 SNEGSKA (reference sequence). CDR3 loop: CSARDQGPVGAQHF.

The CDR3 sequence is CASSLGATRGYNSPLHF. The rearrangement uses TRBV12-3 or TRBV12-4 and TRBJ1-6; lacking DNA, the TRBD1 call made by TCRdb goes unchecked. This CDR3 spans 17 amino acids.

V usage is TRBV25-1 and J usage is TRBJ2-4; without DNA, the TCRdb call of TRBD1 cannot be checked. Germline V lookup: CDR1 MGHDK, CDR2 SYGVNS. The CDR3 is 13 residues long. The CDR3 here is CASTHHKGQVQYF.

CDR3 sequence reads: CASSKPGLVGYNEQFF. The V and J genes are TRBV12-3 or TRBV12-4 and TRBJ2-1; the D call from TCRdb, TRBD2, cannot be confirmed without DNA. The CDR3 sequence is 16 residues long.

J is TRBJ2-1 and V is TRBV24-1; with no DNA, the TCRdb D assignment of TRBD1 cannot be verified. This CDR3 contains 15 residues. Per germline, CDR1 KGHDR and CDR2 SFDVKD. CDR3: CATSDSRRDNNEQFF.

The chain employs TRBV20-1 and TRBJ2-7; there is no DNA to check the TCRdb D call of TRBD1. Germline V CDR1 and CDR2: DFQATT, SNEGSKA (reference sequence). The CDR3 sequence is 16 residues long. The CDR3 reads CSARDSSSGQGFEQYF.

The chain employs TRBV7-8 and TRBJ1-1; as DNA is missing, the TRBD1 call by TCRdb cannot be tested. The CDR3 length is 14 residues. Germline V lookup: CDR1 SGHVS, CDR2 FQNEAQ. The chain's CDR3 is CASRPRDRGGEAFF.

The CDR3 reads CASSPDAGFLFRTDTQYF. The chain recombines TRBV5-6 with TRBJ2-3; TCRdb's D call of TRBD2 is untestable without DNA. CDR1 is SGHDT, CDR2 YYEEEE, per germline. There are 18 residues in the CDR3.

The rearrangement uses TRBV5-1 and TRBJ2-5. CDR1 and CDR2 (germline): SGHRS, YFSETQ. This CDR3 region has 14 residues. The CDR3 is CASSLGMFSETQYF.

This rearrangement joins TRBV15 to TRBJ2-5; TCRdb reports TRBD1, a call that lacks DNA to check it against. CDR3 length: 14 amino acids. Germline lookup yields CDR1 LNHNV and CDR2 YYDKDF (reference sequence). CDR3 sequence: CATSTGEYQETQYF.

This rearrangement joins TRBV5-1 to TRBJ2-5; absent DNA, TCRdb's TRBD2 call cannot be checked. The CDR3 length is 14 residues. The germline gives CDR1 SGHRS, CDR2 YFSETQ. The CDR3 is CASRAVSLQETQYF.

The rearrangement uses TRBV20-1 and TRBJ2-1; no DNA is available, so the TRBD2 call from TCRdb remains unchecked. Germline loops: CDR1 DFQATT, CDR2 SNEGSKA (reference sequence). This CDR3 spans 14 amino acids. The chain's CDR3 is CSARDHSGYNEQFF.